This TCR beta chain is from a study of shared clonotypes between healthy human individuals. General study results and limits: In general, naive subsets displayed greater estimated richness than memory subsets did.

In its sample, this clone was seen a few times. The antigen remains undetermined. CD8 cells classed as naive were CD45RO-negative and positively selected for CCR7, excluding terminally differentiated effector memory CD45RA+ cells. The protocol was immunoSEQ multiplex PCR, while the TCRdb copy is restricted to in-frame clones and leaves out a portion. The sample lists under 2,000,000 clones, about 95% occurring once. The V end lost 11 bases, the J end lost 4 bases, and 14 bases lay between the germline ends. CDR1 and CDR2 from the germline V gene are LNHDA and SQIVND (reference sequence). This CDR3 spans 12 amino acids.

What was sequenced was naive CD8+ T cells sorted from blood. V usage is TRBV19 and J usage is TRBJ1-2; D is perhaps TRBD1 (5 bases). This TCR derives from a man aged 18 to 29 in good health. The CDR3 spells CAGGGGTYGYTF. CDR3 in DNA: TGTGCCGGCGGCGGGGGAACCTATGGCTACACCTTC.